This record covers a single T cell receptor beta chain. The sample is drawn from a study of shared clonotypes between healthy human individuals. Measured with immunoSEQ multiplex PCR; TCRdb has only the in-frame clones, and not every one. This sample has about 520,000 clones, with approximately 94% found just once. This sequence originates from a woman younger than 45 in good health. Sequencing was carried out using naive CD4+ T cells sorted from blood. Subset given: CD45RA+ positively selected.

The CDR3 protein is CASSLWQALGTEAFF. In nucleotides, the CDR3 is TGTGCCAGCAGTTTGTGGCAGGCGCTCGGCACTGAAGCTTTCTTT. The genes are TRBV28 and TRBJ1-1; no clear D. Germline V gene lookup returns CDR1 MDHEN and CDR2 SYDVKM. V lost 3 bases to trimming and J lost 4 bases, with 15 bases between them. CDR3 size: 15 residues.